The 7 T cell receptor beta chains below were found in one sample sequenced in a study of blood T cell repertoires in COVID-19. Assay: immunoSEQ multiplex PCR; the TCRdb copy retains only in-frame clones and omits some. This table has around 250,000 clones, around 93% appearing once. Material for sequencing was PBMCs or T cells enriched from blood (not recorded which). The receptor set was obtained from a human donor in a cohort exposed to, infected with or recovered from COVID-19 (not recorded which). The donor label of this sample is uncertain.

As for this clone: Other nucleotide sequences from this sample produce the same CDR3. The rearrangement joins TRBV12-5 to TRBJ1-5; 7 nucleotides agree with TRBD1. Germline V lookup: CDR1 LGHNT, CDR2 FRNRAP. V trimming: 5 bases; J trimming: 2 bases; junction bases outside the gene matches: 3. This CDR3 is built from 14 residues. The CDR3 loop reads CASGPDRGNQPQHF. In nucleotides, the CDR3 is TGTGCTAGTGGTCCAGACAGGGGCAATCAGCCCCAGCATTTT.

The V and J genes are TRBV12-3 or TRBV12-4 and TRBJ1-1; no reliable D call. The CDR3 consists of 12 residues. Trimming stripped 8 bases from V and 0 bases from J, with 7 bases between. CDR3 bases: TGTGCCAGCTCCGAGTTGAACACTGAAGCTTTCTTT. The encoded protein is CASSELNTEAFF.

V is TRBV19 and J is TRBJ2-1, with 13 bases that match TRBD2. Germline V gives CDR1 LNHDA, CDR2 SQIVND (reference sequence). V dropped 7 bases and J dropped 6; count of bases not matched to a gene: 6. The CDR3 runs 15 residues. CDR3 protein: CASTALAGGLNEQFF. Here the CDR3 DNA reads TGTGCCAGTACCGCACTAGCGGGGGGGCTCAATGAGCAGTTCTTC.

This rearrangement joins TRBV18 to TRBJ1-2; D uncertain. V shed 3 bases and J shed 7 bases, with 15 bases lying between them. The CDR3 has 14 amino acids. Germline loops: CDR1 KGHSH, CDR2 LQKENI. CDR3 protein: CASSPEDLGGGYTF. DNA for the CDR3: TGTGCCAGCTCACCGGAGGACTTGGGTGGTGGCTACACCTTC.

The chain uses TRBV5-1 and TRBJ1-2, with 8 bases that match TRBD1. This CDR3 has 16 residues. Unmatched junction bases numbered 12, after V lost 3 bases and J lost 5 bases. Germline CDR1 reads SGHRS; CDR2 reads YFSETQ. CDR3 DNA: TGCGCCAGCAGCTCGCTGAGGACAGGGAGGCAGTATGGCTACACCTTC. Its protein product is CASSSLRTGRQYGYTF.

This rearrangement joins TRBV28 to TRBJ1-2; D gene ambiguous. The CDR3 is made up of 14 amino acids. The V end lost 1 base, the J end lost 8 bases, and 14 bases lay between the germline ends. Germline CDR1 reads MDHEN; CDR2 reads SYDVKM. CDR3 amino acids: CASSLLGTPGGYTF. CDR3 sequence (DNA): TGTGCCAGCAGTTTATTAGGCACCCCGGGAGGCTACACCTTC.

The rearrangement links TRBV12-3 or TRBV12-4 to TRBJ1-2; TRBD1 aligns across 7 bases. This CDR3 is 13 amino acids long. The V segment lost 10 bases and the J segment 4 bases; nucleotides outside the gene matches: 9. The CDR3 nucleotides read TGTGCCATTAAGGGGGCCCGGGGCTATGGCTACACCTTC. It yields the protein CAIKGARGYGYTF.